Sequencing of this TCR beta chain was carried out in a study of blood T cell repertoires in COVID-19. Losses at the gene ends were 3 bases for V and 1 base for J; bases not matched to a gene: 3. The germline V gene encodes CDR1 KGHSH and CDR2 LQKENI. The CDR3 sequence is 15 residues long. Assay used: immunoSEQ multiplex PCR; TCRdb lists only in-frame clones, some missing. The sample has 100,000 to 150,000 clones, around 81% seen once. Sample: peripheral blood. The receptor was derived from a woman in her fifties or sixties with acute or convalescent COVID-19. V and J are TRBV18 and TRBJ1-1, with 9 bases lining up with TRBD1. The CDR3 region has the DNA TGTGCCAGCTCACCCGCGGGACAGGGGAACACTGAAGCTTTCTTT. This codes for CASSPAGQGNTEAFF.